One sample yielded the 29 T cell receptor beta chains listed below, sequenced in a study of cytomegalovirus exposure and HLA in healthy donors. In the PCR, 60 Vbeta and 13 Jbeta primers were used. Here immunoSEQ multiplex PCR was the method, and the copy in TCRdb shows in-frame clones only, minus some. The sample carries about 93,000 clones, roughly 77% recorded once. Specimen: PBMCs. The receptor source for this set is a man between 25 and 39 years old in good health and CMV-seronegative.

The chain couples TRBV9 to TRBJ1-3, with D perhaps matching TRBD1 (6 bases). Germline-derived CDR1 and CDR2 are SGDLS and YYNGEE. The CDR3 spans 15 residues. V gave up 3 bases and J gave up 0 bases, with 10 bases separating them. The CDR3 loop reads CASSGPGVSGNTIYF. CDR3 bases: TGTGCCAGCAGCGGCCCAGGGGTCTCTGGAAACACCATATATTTT.

This chain links TRBV2 with TRBJ1-4, with TRBD1 matching over 8 bases. The CDR3 runs to 14 residues. J gave up 8 bases and V 5 bases, and 7 bases lay outside the gene matches. The germline gives CDR1 SNHLY, CDR2 FYNNEI. The CDR3 loop reads CASSPGQVSEKLFF. The CDR3 bases are TGTGCCAGCAGTCCGGGACAGGTGTCGGAAAAACTGTTTTTT.

The chain has TRBV2 and TRBJ1-1; TRBD1 matches 7 bases. Per germline, CDR1 SNHLY and CDR2 FYNNEI. The junction had 3 bases not matched to a gene; V was cut back by 1 base and J by 1 base. The CDR3 loop spans 15 amino acids. CDR3 residues: CASSEEGAANTEAFF. Written as DNA, the CDR3 is TGTGCCAGCAGTGAAGAGGGGGCGGCGAACACTGAAGCTTTCTTT.

This rearrangement joins TRBV2 to TRBJ2-3; TRBD1 agrees at 9 bases. The CDR3 totals 13 residues. The junction had 3 bases not matched to a gene; V was cut back by 10 bases and J by 1 base. Germline assignment: CDR1 SNHLY and CDR2 FYNNEI. Here the CDR3 DNA reads TGTGCCATCAGGACAGGGGGCACAGATACGCAGTATTTT. Translated: CAIRTGGTDTQYF.

This clone is labeled medium-sized. V and J are TRBV6-4 and TRBJ2-2; TRBD2 might be the D (5 bases). V lost 3 bases and J lost 3, with 5 bases in between. Germline CDR1 reads MRHNA; CDR2 reads SNTAGT. The CDR3 extends over 13 amino acids. CDR3 DNA sequence: TGTGCCAGCAGTGAGCGGGACACCGGGGAGCTGTTTTTT. Translation gives CASSERDTGELFF.

The genes are TRBV5-4 and TRBJ1-2; the D is unclear. The V and J ends lost 4 bases and 5 bases respectively, with 6 bases between them. Germline-derived CDR1 and CDR2 are SGHNT and YYREEE (reference sequence). CDR3 length equals 11 residues. The CDR3 is CASSRVYGYTF. The CDR3 nucleotides are TGTGCCAGCAGCCGCGTTTATGGCTACACCTTC.

This chain links TRBV5-1 with TRBJ2-2, with TRBD2 matching 10 bases. J gave up 3 bases and V 4 bases, and 0 bases lay outside the gene matches. The germline gives CDR1 SGHRS, CDR2 YFSETQ. The CDR3 has 14 amino acids. Here the CDR3 reads CASSLAGDTGELFF. Here the CDR3 DNA reads TGCGCCAGCAGCCTAGCGGGGGACACCGGGGAGCTGTTTTTT. Combining the CDR3 with reference TRBV5-1 and TRBJ2-2 gives the whole variable domain KAGVTQTPRYLIKTRGQQVTLSCSPISGHRSVSWYQQTPGQGLQFLFEYFSETQRNKGNFPGRFSGRQFSNSRSEMNVSTLELGDSALYLCASSLAGDTGELFFGEGSRLTVL.

The rearrangement joins TRBV19 to TRBJ1-4, with no clear D. V lost 10 bases to trimming and J lost 5 bases, with 14 bases between them. The CDR3 is made up of 13 amino acids. Per germline, CDR1 LNHDA and CDR2 SQIVND (reference sequence). DNA for the CDR3: TGTGCCACCAACCCAGCGATCAATGAAAAACTGTTTTTT. Translated, it gives CATNPAINEKLFF.

This clone was seen just once. This chain joins TRBV7-6 and TRBJ1-5, with TRBD1 matching over 10 bases. This CDR3 region has 15 residues. Losses at the gene ends were 5 bases for V and 3 bases for J; bases not matched to a gene: 4. The V gene's germline CDR1 is SGHVS and CDR2 FNYEAQ. In DNA, the CDR3 is TGTGCCAGCAGCCTAGGGACAGGGGACAATCAGCCCCAGCATTTT. Protein sequence: CASSLGTGDNQPQHF.

V gene TRBV27 combines with J gene TRBJ2-2; D is possibly TRBD1 (5 bases). Germline loops: CDR1 MNHEY, CDR2 SMNVEV (reference sequence). Trimming left V 3 bases short and J 8 bases short, with 13 bases between. There are 14 residues in the CDR3. CDR3 bases: TGTGCCAGCAGTTTTATAGGGGCCAAGGGGGAGCTGTTTTTT. The encoded protein is CASSFIGAKGELFF.

This chain joins TRBV7-9 and TRBJ2-3; D possibly corresponds to TRBD2 (5 bases). The V and J ends lost 3 bases and 2 bases respectively, with 6 bases between them. This CDR3 comprises 13 residues. CDR1 is SEHNR and CDR2 is FQNEAQ in the germline V gene (reference sequence). CDR3 residues: CASSFGLTDTQYF. The CDR3 DNA follows: TGTGCCAGCAGCTTCGGACTCACAGATACGCAGTATTTT.

This clone was detected only a few times. This chain connects TRBV15 to TRBJ2-3, with 9 bases identical to TRBD2. The length of the CDR3 is 16 residues. Germline V gene lookup returns CDR1 LNHNV and CDR2 YYDKDF (reference sequence). After removal of 7 bases from V and 6 bases from J, the junction contained 14 bases not matched to a gene. The CDR3 is CATTNKGASGKDTQYF. CDR3 bases: TGTGCCACCACCAACAAAGGGGCTAGCGGGAAGGATACGCAGTATTTT.

The rearrangement uses TRBV7-2 and TRBJ1-5; the match to TRBD1 covers 7 bases. Germline trimming cut 5 bases from V and 3 bases from J; bases unmatched to any gene: 7. This CDR3 has 15 residues. Germline V lookup: CDR1 SGHTA, CDR2 FQGNSA. CDR3 sequence (DNA): TGTGCCAGCAGCATAAGGACAGGCCACAATCAGCCCCAGCATTTT. Translating gives CASSIRTGHNQPQHF.

This sequence joins TRBV30 and TRBJ1-5; the match to TRBD1 covers 8 bases. This CDR3 is 14 amino acids long. The ends lost 0 bases at V and 6 bases at J; junction bases unmatched: 4. Looked up from germline, CDR1 is GTSNPN and CDR2 is SVGIG (reference sequence). CDR3 in DNA: TGTGCCTGGAGTGTTACAGGGGGAACTCAGCCCCAGCATTTT. Its protein is CAWSVTGGTQPQHF.

V is TRBV2 and J is TRBJ1-4; TRBD1 is a possible D gene (5 bases). CDR3 length equals 16 residues. Trimming removed 3 bases at V and 2 bases at J, with 13 bases between. Germline CDR1 SNHLY, CDR2 FYNNEI. The CDR3 DNA is TGTGCCAGCAGTGAGCAAGGGGTCAGGACTAATGAAAAACTGTTTTTT. Amino acid sequence: CASSEQGVRTNEKLFF. The variable domain in full, with the rest retrieved from reference TRBV2 and TRBJ1-4, is EPEVTQTPSHQVTQMGQEVILRCVPISNHLYFYWYRQILGQKVEFLVSFYNNEISEKSEIFDDQFSVERPDGSNFTLKIRSTKLEDSAMYFCASSEQGVRTNEKLFFGSGTQLSVL.

This chain links TRBV19 with TRBJ2-5; TRBD1 agrees at 10 bases. The length of the CDR3 is 14 residues. Germline V CDR1 and CDR2: LNHDA, SQIVND (reference sequence). The J segment lost 2 bases and the V segment lost 7 bases, leaving 4 bases of the junction unmatched. The CDR3 loop reads CASTTDRGQETQYF. The CDR3 region has the DNA TGTGCCAGTACCACGGACAGGGGGCAAGAGACCCAGTACTTC. Drawing the rest from reference TRBV19 and TRBJ2-5, the complete variable domain is DGGITQSPKYLFRKEGQNVTLSCEQNLNHDAMYWYRQDPGQGLRLIYYSQIVNDFQKGDIAEGYSVSREKKESFPLTVTSAQKNPTAFYLCASTTDRGQETQYFGPGTRLLVL.

This sequence joins TRBV30 and TRBJ2-5; TRBD2 matches at 12 bases. Germline V gene sequence: CDR1 GTSNPN, CDR2 SVGIG (reference sequence). V dropped 3 bases and J dropped 9; count of bases not matched to a gene: 8. CDR3 length: 14 amino acids. The CDR3 DNA is TGTGCCTGGAGCCCTGCCGGGACTAGCGGGCCCCAGTACTTC. Translated: CAWSPAGTSGPQYF.

The chain joins TRBV7-9 to TRBJ2-5, with 7 bases that match TRBD2. The CDR3 is made up of 15 amino acids. V was clipped by 3 bases and J by 2 bases; unmatched bases: 6. Looked up from germline, CDR1 is SEHNR and CDR2 is FQNEAQ (reference sequence). The CDR3, as DNA: TGTGCCAGCAGCTTCAAGCGGGGAATACAAGAGACCCAGTACTTC. Its translation: CASSFKRGIQETQYF.

The V and J genes are TRBV25-1 and TRBJ2-5, with 12 bases fitting TRBD1. Germline CDR1 MGHDK, CDR2 SYGVNS. This CDR3 has 18 amino acids. The V and J ends lost 0 bases and 7 bases, in that order; junction bases with no gene match: 12. Written as DNA, the CDR3 is TGTGCCAGCAGTGAATACCAGGCCGGGACAGGGGGCTCAGGGACCCAGTACTTC. It is translated as CASSEYQAGTGGSGTQYF.

This clone was seen only once. This chain links TRBV27 with TRBJ2-5; 7 bases agree with TRBD1. The J call is doubtful: the DNA matches TRBJ2-7 better. Germline-derived CDR1 and CDR2 are MNHEY and SMNVEV (reference sequence). The CDR3 sequence is 12 residues long. CDR3 sequence: CASSSQGNEQYF. As DNA, the CDR3 is TGTGCCAGCAGTTCACAGGGGAACGAGCAGTACTTC.

The chain has TRBV19 and TRBJ2-1; D gene unclear. The CDR3 spans 11 residues. V shed 4 bases and J shed 7 bases, with 5 bases lying between them. Germline assignment: CDR1 LNHDA and CDR2 SQIVND (reference sequence). The CDR3 reads CASSTSNEQFF. The CDR3 nucleotides are TGTGCCAGTAGTACTAGTAATGAGCAGTTCTTC.

The chain combines TRBV29-1 with TRBJ1-1; no reliable D call. Trimming pared 6 bases from V and 4 bases from J, leaving 15 bases between. CDR3 length: 13 residues. CDR1 and CDR2 (germline): SQVTM, ANQGSEA. DNA for the CDR3: TGCAGCGTCCCCCGGTGGGGAGGCACTGAAGCTTTCTTT. It yields the protein CSVPRWGGTEAFF. The full variable domain, its missing parts supplied by reference TRBV29-1 and TRBJ1-1, is SAVISQKPSRDICQRGTSLTIQCQVDSQVTMMFWYRQQPGQSLTLIATANQGSEATYESGFVIDKFPISRPNLTFSTLTVSNMSPEDSSIYLCSVPRWGGTEAFFGQGTRLTVV.

V is TRBV6-6 and J is TRBJ1-2, with TRBD1 matching 7 bases. The CDR3 spans 12 residues. CDR1 MNHNY and CDR2 SVGAGI come from the germline V gene (reference sequence). The V segment lost 5 bases and the J segment 7 bases; nucleotides outside the gene matches: 4. CDR3 protein: CASSQGVPGYTF. Written as DNA, the CDR3 is TGTGCCAGCAGTCAGGGGGTCCCTGGCTACACCTTC.

This clone was seen a few times. The CDR3 coding sequence is TGCGCCAGCAGCCAGTACACCAGGACAGGCGACGAGCAGTACTTC. Its protein product is CASSQYTRTGDEQYF. The V and J genes are TRBV4-1 and TRBJ2-7; 7 bases are a match to TRBD1. From germline, CDR1 is MGHRA and CDR2 YSYEKL. V lost 3 bases, J lost 5 bases, and 10 bases stayed unmatched. This CDR3 has 15 residues.

The J gene is TRBJ2-7, the V gene TRBV10-3; 8 positions match TRBD1. Germline loops: CDR1 ENHRY, CDR2 SYGVKD. This CDR3 is 14 amino acids long. Unmatched junction bases numbered 4, after V lost 4 bases and J lost 2 bases. The CDR3: CAISGDRGAYEQYF. The CDR3 DNA is TGTGCCATCAGTGGCGACAGGGGCGCCTACGAGCAGTACTTC.

This chain joins TRBV6-5 and TRBJ2-2; TRBD1 agrees at 8 bases. CDR1 MNHEY and CDR2 SVGAGI come from the germline V gene. The trim removed 2 bases at V and 3 bases at J, leaving 5 bases unmatched. This CDR3 is 16 amino acids long. The CDR3 spells CASSYSRTGYTGELFF. In nucleotides, the CDR3 is TGTGCCAGCAGTTACAGTAGGACAGGGTACACCGGGGAGCTGTTTTTT.

This chain connects TRBV7-9 to TRBJ2-3, with 9 bases aligning to TRBD2. Germline lookup yields CDR1 SEHNR and CDR2 FQNEAQ (reference sequence). The CDR3 consists of 18 residues. V was clipped by 1 base and J by 0 bases; unmatched bases: 8. CDR3 sequence reads: CASSLEPTLAGSTDTQYF. CDR3 in DNA: TGTGCCAGCAGCTTAGAACCCACGCTAGCGGGAAGCACAGATACGCAGTATTTT.

This clone turned up a few times. The rearrangement links TRBV5-4 to TRBJ2-7, with 10 bases that match TRBD1. The CDR3 runs 17 residues. Germline V gene sequence: CDR1 SGHNT, CDR2 YYREEE (reference sequence). Losses at the gene ends were 0 bases for V and 0 bases for J; bases not matched to a gene: 6. The CDR3 nucleotides are TGTGCCAGCAGCTTGGAAGGGACAGGGGACTTCTCCTACGAGCAGTACTTC. Protein sequence: CASSLEGTGDFSYEQYF.

The rearrangement uses TRBV14 and TRBJ2-1; TRBD1 matches 8 bases. Germline values: CDR1 SGHDN, CDR2 FVKESK. V lost 3 bases and J lost 8; bases outside the gene matches: 12. CDR3 size: 16 residues. CDR3 loop: CASSHTIGAGGDEQFF. CDR3 coding DNA: TGTGCCAGCAGCCATACAATAGGGGCAGGGGGCGATGAGCAGTTCTTC.